Listed below are T cell receptor beta chains from one sample, sequenced in a study of blood T cell repertoires in COVID-19. Repertoires were generated with immunoSEQ multiplex PCR, while TCRdb's copy carries only in-frame clones and drops some. The sample contains around 70,000 clones, about nine tenths of which appear only once. The specimen was peripheral blood. The receptors originated from a woman between 18 and 29 years old with acute or convalescent COVID-19. Each CDR3 is given with its conserved first and last residue. A D gene is named only where the DNA matches it firmly. Rows give clone size only sometimes, using once, few, many, or a class for an expanded clone.

cdr3_aa cdr3_nt clone_size j_call d_call v_call
CSARDLGEQFF TGCAGTGCTAGAGATCTAGGTGAGCAGTTCTTC NA TRBJ2-1 NA TRBV20-1
CALGQSVTEAFF TGTGCCCTGGGACAGTCGGTCACTGAAGCTTTCTTT once TRBJ1-1 TRBD1 TRBV30
CASSSQGPGTGEGYTF TGCGCCAGCAGCTCCCAGGGTCCCGGGACAGGGGAGGGCTACACCTTC NA TRBJ1-2 TRBD1 TRBV5-1
CASSENGKTNEKLFF TGTGCCAGCAGTGAAAACGGGAAAACTAATGAAAAACTGTTTTTT NA TRBJ1-4 NA TRBV6-1
CASSVGDREDYGYTF TGTGCCAGCAGCGTAGGCGACAGGGAAGACTATGGCTACACCTTC NA TRBJ1-2 TRBD1 TRBV9
CASSEQGSSYEQYF TGTGCCAGCAGTGAACAGGGTAGCTCCTACGAGCAGTACTTC NA TRBJ2-7 NA TRBV2
CASSAPGTGNTEAFF TGTGCCAGCTCAGCTCCCGGGACAGGGAACACTGAAGCTTTCTTT once TRBJ1-1 TRBD1 TRBV18
CASSYDNSYEQYF TGTGCCAGCAGTTATGACAACTCCTACGAGCAGTACTTC NA TRBJ2-7 NA TRBV12-3/TRBV12-4
CASSEAGQGLGAYEQYF TGTGCCAGCAGTGAAGCCGGACAGGGTTTAGGAGCCTACGAGCAGTACTTC once TRBJ2-7 TRBD1 TRBV6-1
CASSTASGQGGTEAFF TGTGCCAGCAGCACGGCGTCGGGACAGGGAGGCACTGAAGCTTTCTTT NA TRBJ1-1 TRBD1 TRBV27
CASSPRQGKGTEAFF TGTGCCAGCAGTCCAAGACAGGGAAAAGGTACTGAAGCTTTCTTT once TRBJ1-1 TRBD1 TRBV6-5
CASSLDGLQETQYF TGTGCCAGCAGCTTGGACGGACTCCAAGAGACCCAGTACTTC once TRBJ2-5 NA TRBV5-6
CASSQAGAKNIQYF TGTGCCAGCAGCCAAGCGGGAGCCAAAAACATTCAGTACTTC NA TRBJ2-4 NA TRBV3-1/TRBV3-2
CASSPSLFSGNTIYF TGTGCCAGCAGCCCCTCTCTATTCTCTGGAAACACCATATATTTT NA TRBJ1-3 NA TRBV3-1/TRBV3-2
CSASGLAGTTSTDTQYF TGCAGTGCTAGTGGACTAGCGGGAACTACTAGCACAGATACGCAGTATTTT NA TRBJ2-3 TRBD2 TRBV20-1
CASSARRDRGSNEQFF TGTGCCAGCAGCGCGCGCCGGGACAGGGGCTCCAATGAGCAGTTCTTC NA TRBJ2-1 TRBD1 TRBV5-4
CASSGSYEQYF TGTGCCAGCAGTGGGAGCTACGAGCAGTACTTC NA TRBJ2-7 NA TRBV28
CASSLAAGLAGPDTQYF TGTGCCAGCAGCTTAGCGGCGGGACTAGCAGGCCCAGATACGCAGTATTTT NA TRBJ2-3 TRBD2 TRBV7-2
CASSLAGRGSETQYF TGTGCCAGCAGCTTAGCGGGCAGGGGGTCTGAGACCCAGTACTTC NA TRBJ2-5 TRBD1 TRBV13
CASRISGRASGTDTQYF TGTGCCAGCAGAATTAGCGGGAGGGCCTCCGGCACAGATACGCAGTATTTT NA TRBJ2-3 TRBD2 TRBV11-2
CASRATGKEGNTIYF TGTGCCAGCAGGGCAACAGGGAAAGAAGGAAACACCATATATTTT NA TRBJ1-3 NA TRBV7-9
CASSGGNTEAFF TGTGCCAGCAGTGGGGGCAACACTGAAGCTTTCTTT few TRBJ1-1 NA TRBV7-8
CARRSGQSINSPLHF TGTGCCCGGAGAAGCGGACAGAGTATTAATTCACCCCTCCACTTT NA TRBJ1-6 NA TRBV2
CASSYSGGLAFF TGTGCCAGCAGTTACTCGGGGGGATTGGCTTTCTTT NA TRBJ1-1 NA TRBV6-5
CASSLWGADTEAFF TGTGCCAGCAGCTTGTGGGGCGCTGACACTGAAGCTTTCTTT NA TRBJ1-1 NA TRBV5-4
CASSYSRGSGNTIYF TGTGCCAGCAGTTACTCTCGGGGATCTGGAAACACCATATATTTT NA TRBJ1-3 NA TRBV6-5
CASSDSIGDEQYF TGTGCCAGCAGTGACTCGATCGGTGACGAGCAGTACTTC NA TRBJ2-7 NA TRBV6-4
CASSLDGGDTQEQYF TGCGCCAGCAGCTTGGATGGGGGCGACACTCAAGAGCAGTACTTC NA TRBJ2-7 NA TRBV5-1
CASSQALQGLVSNQPQHF TGTGCCAGCAGCCAAGCTTTACAGGGGCTGGTTAGCAATCAGCCCCAGCATTTT NA TRBJ1-5 TRBD1 TRBV4-2
CASSLYLLDRSYEQYF TGTGCCAGCAGTTTATACCTCCTAGACAGGTCCTACGAGCAGTACTTC NA TRBJ2-7 NA TRBV28
CASSQASGVYNEQFF TGTGCCAGCAGCCAAGCGAGCGGGGTCTACAATGAGCAGTTCTTC NA TRBJ2-1 TRBD2 TRBV3-1/TRBV3-2
CASSLAKGAVSEAFF TGTGCCAGCAGCTTAGCGAAGGGGGCAGTTTCTGAAGCTTTCTTT few TRBJ1-1 TRBD1 TRBV7-2
CASSLSVGGGTEAFF TGTGCCAGCAGCTTAAGTGTGGGCGGGGGCACTGAAGCTTTCTTT NA TRBJ1-1 NA TRBV7-9
CASSLRVRGPVETGELFF TGCGCCAGCAGCTTGCGGGTCAGGGGGCCGGTAGAGACCGGGGAGCTGTTTTTT NA TRBJ2-2 TRBD1 TRBV5-1
CASSYDQGAREKLFF TGTGCCAGCAGTTATGACCAGGGGGCGCGGGAAAAACTGTTTTTT NA TRBJ1-4 TRBD1 TRBV7-9
CASSLRGILTQYF TGTGCCAGCAGTTTACGGGGGATCTTGACCCAGTACTTC NA TRBJ2-5 NA TRBV27
CASSTDRAYEQYF TGTGCCAGCAGCACGGACAGGGCCTACGAGCAGTACTTC NA TRBJ2-7 TRBD1 TRBV5-6
CASSGVTVQETQYF TGTGCCAGCAGCGGGGTCACAGTTCAAGAGACCCAGTACTTC NA TRBJ2-5 NA TRBV2
CASSPVVGGAQNNEQFF TGTGCCAGCTCACCAGTGGTTGGCGGGGCACAGAACAATGAGCAGTTCTTC NA TRBJ2-1 NA TRBV18
CASSSDRASYNEQFF TGTGCCAGCAGCTCCGACAGGGCATCCTACAATGAGCAGTTCTTC NA TRBJ2-1 TRBD1 TRBV7-8
CATSERQDPSYEQYF TGTGCCACCAGCGAGCGACAGGATCCCTCCTACGAGCAGTACTTC few TRBJ2-7 NA TRBV15
CASSEGTGFGNTIYF TGTGCCAGCAGTGAGGGGACAGGGTTTGGAAACACCATATATTTT NA TRBJ1-3 TRBD1 TRBV25-1
CASSDRGLDTEAFF TGTGCCAGCAGTGACAGGGGGCTTGACACTGAAGCTTTCTTT NA TRBJ1-1 TRBD1 TRBV2
CASSGGFTEAFF TGTGCCAGCAGCGGAGGCTTCACTGAAGCTTTCTTT NA TRBJ1-1 NA TRBV7-2
CSASRGNEQYF TGCAGTGCTAGCAGGGGTAACGAGCAGTACTTC NA TRBJ2-7 NA TRBV20-1
CASSERGGVLNTEAFF TGTGCCAGCAGTGAAAGGGGAGGGGTTTTGAACACTGAAGCTTTCTTT NA TRBJ1-1 NA TRBV6-1
CASSQGVDSPLHF TGTGCCAGTAGTCAGGGGGTGGATTCACCCCTCCACTTT NA TRBJ1-6 TRBD1 TRBV19
CASSLDRKTQYF TGTGCCAGCAGCTTAGATCGTAAGACCCAGTACTTC once TRBJ2-5 NA TRBV11-2
CASSPSRSPTGNTIYF TGTGCCAGCAGCCCCTCGCGTTCCCCGACTGGAAACACCATATATTTT NA TRBJ1-3 NA TRBV11-2
CASSPGGNYEQYF TGTGCCAGCAGCCCGGGGGGCAACTACGAGCAGTACTTC NA TRBJ2-7 NA TRBV6-5
CASNKGAGGLDQETQYF TGTGCCAGCAATAAGGGGGCAGGCGGCTTAGACCAAGAGACCCAGTACTTC NA TRBJ2-5 TRBD1 TRBV2
CASSLDGQQETQYF TGTGCCAGCAGCTTAGACGGACAGCAAGAGACCCAGTACTTC once TRBJ2-5 NA TRBV11-3
CASSSLSQVGYGYTF TGTGCCAGCAGCTCACTGTCACAGGTGGGGTATGGCTACACCTTC NA TRBJ1-2 NA TRBV5-6
CASSQPNKQGQNTEAFF TGCGCCAGCAGCCAGCCGAACAAACAGGGGCAGAACACTGAAGCTTTCTTT NA TRBJ1-1 TRBD1 TRBV4-1
CASSFLGTNTEAFF TGTGCCAGCAGTTTTCTAGGGACTAACACTGAAGCTTTCTTT NA TRBJ1-1 NA TRBV27
CASKVQGILGSPLHF TGTGCCAGCAAGGTACAGGGAATTTTGGGATCACCCCTCCACTTT NA TRBJ1-6 NA TRBV2
CASRLVGGAGYGYTF TGTGCCAGCCGTCTCGTCGGGGGGGCGGGGTATGGCTACACCTTC NA TRBJ1-2 NA TRBV7-2